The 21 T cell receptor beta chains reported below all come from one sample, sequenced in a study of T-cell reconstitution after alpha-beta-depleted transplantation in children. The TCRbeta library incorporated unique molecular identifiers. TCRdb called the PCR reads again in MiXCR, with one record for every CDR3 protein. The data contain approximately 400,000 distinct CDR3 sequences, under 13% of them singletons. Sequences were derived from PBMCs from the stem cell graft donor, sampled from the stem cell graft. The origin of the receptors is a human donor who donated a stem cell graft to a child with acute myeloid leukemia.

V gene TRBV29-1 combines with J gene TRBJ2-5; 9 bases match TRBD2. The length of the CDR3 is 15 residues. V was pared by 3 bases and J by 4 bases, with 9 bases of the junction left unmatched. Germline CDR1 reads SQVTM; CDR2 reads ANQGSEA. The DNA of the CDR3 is TGCAGCGTTGATAAGAGCGGGGGGCCTAGAGAGACCCAGTACTTC. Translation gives CSVDKSGGPRETQYF.

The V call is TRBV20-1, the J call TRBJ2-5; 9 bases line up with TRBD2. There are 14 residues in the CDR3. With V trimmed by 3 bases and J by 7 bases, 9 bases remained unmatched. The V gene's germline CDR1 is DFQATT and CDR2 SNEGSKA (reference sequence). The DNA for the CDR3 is TGCAGTGCTAGCCCCCTAGCGGGACTGGGGACCCAGTACTTC. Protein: CSASPLAGLGTQYF.

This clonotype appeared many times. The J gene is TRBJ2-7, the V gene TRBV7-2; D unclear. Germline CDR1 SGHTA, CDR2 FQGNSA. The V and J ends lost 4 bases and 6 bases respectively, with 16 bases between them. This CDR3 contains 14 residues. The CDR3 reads CASSSPPAVGEQYF. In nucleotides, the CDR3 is TGTGCCAGCAGCTCTCCCCCCGCGGTAGGCGAGCAGTACTTC.

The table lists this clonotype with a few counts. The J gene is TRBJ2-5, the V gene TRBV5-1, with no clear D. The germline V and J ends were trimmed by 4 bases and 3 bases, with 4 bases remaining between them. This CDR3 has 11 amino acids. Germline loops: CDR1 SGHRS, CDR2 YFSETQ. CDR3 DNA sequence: TGCGCCAGCAGCAAAGAAGAGACCCAGTACTTC. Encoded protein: CASSKEETQYF.

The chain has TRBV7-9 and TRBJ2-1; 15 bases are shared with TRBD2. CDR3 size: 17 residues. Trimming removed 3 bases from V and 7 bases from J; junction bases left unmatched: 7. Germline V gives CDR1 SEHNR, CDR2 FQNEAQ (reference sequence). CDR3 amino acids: CASSFGTSGRRMNEQFF. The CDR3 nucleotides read TGTGCCAGCAGCTTCGGGACTAGCGGGAGGAGAATGAATGAGCAGTTCTTC. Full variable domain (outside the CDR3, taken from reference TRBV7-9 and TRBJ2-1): DTGVSQNPRHKITKRGQNVTFRCDPISEHNRLYWYRQTLGQGPEFLTYFQNEAQLEKSRLLSDRFSAERPKGSFSTLEIQRTEQGDSAMYLCASSFGTSGRRMNEQFFGPGTRLTVL.

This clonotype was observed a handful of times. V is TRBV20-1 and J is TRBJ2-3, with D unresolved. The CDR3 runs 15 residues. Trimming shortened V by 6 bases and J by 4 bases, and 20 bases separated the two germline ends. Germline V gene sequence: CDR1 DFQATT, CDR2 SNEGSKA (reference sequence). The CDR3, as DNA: TGCAGTGCGGAGTCAGACCTACTCGTCGCAGATACGCAGTATTTT. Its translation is CSAESDLLVADTQYF.

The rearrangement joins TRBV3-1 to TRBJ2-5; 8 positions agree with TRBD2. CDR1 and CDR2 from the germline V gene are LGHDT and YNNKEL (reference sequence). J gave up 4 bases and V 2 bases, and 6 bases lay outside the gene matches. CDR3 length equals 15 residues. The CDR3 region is CASSQNSGIRETQYF. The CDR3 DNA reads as TGTGCCAGCAGCCAAAATAGCGGGATTCGAGAGACCCAGTACTTC.

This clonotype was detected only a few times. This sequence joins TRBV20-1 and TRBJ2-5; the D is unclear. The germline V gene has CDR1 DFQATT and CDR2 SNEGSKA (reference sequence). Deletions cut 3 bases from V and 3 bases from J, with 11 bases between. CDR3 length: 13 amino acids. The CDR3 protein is CSASSRRKETQYF. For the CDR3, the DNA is TGCAGTGCTAGTAGCCGGAGAAAAGAGACCCAGTACTTC.

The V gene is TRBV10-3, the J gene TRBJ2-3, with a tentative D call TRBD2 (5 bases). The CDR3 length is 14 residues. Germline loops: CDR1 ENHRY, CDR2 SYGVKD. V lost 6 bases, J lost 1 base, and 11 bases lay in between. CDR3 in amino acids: CAIREQRGTDTQYF. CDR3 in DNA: TGTGCCATCAGGGAGCAGAGGGGCACAGATACGCAGTATTTT.

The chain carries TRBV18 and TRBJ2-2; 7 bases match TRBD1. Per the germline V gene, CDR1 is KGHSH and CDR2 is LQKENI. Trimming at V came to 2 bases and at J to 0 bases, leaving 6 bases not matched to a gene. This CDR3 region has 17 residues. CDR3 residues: CASSPRQGISNTGELFF. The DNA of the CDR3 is TGTGCCAGCTCACCAAGACAGGGCATATCGAACACCGGGGAGCTGTTTTTT.

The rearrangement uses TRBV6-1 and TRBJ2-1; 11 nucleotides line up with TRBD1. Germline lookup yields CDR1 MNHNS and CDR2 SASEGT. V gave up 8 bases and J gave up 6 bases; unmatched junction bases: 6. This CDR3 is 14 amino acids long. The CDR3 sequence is CASGDRGRVNEQFF. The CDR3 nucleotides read TGTGCCAGCGGGGACAGGGGGAGAGTCAATGAGCAGTTCTTC.

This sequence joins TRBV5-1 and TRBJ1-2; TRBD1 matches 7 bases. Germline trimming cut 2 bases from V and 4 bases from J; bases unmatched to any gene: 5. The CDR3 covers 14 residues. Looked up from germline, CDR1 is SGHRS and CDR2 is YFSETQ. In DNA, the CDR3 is TGCGCCAGCAGCTTAGGCAGGGGGAGCTATGGCTACACCTTC. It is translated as CASSLGRGSYGYTF.

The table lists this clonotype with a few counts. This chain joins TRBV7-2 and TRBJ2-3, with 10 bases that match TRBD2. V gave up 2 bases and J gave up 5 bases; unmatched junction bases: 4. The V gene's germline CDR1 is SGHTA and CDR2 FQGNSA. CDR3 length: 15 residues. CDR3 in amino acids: CASSLLAGARDTQYF. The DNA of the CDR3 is TGTGCCAGCAGCTTACTAGCGGGAGCCAGAGATACGCAGTATTTT.

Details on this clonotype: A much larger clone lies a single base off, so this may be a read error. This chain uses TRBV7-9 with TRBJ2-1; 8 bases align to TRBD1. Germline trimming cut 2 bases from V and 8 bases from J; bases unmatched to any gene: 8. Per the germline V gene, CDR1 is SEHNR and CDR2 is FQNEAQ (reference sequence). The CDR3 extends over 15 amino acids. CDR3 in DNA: TGTGCCAGCAGCTTAAGCAGGACAGGGCGCCATGAGCAGTTCTTC. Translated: CASSLSRTGRHEQFF.

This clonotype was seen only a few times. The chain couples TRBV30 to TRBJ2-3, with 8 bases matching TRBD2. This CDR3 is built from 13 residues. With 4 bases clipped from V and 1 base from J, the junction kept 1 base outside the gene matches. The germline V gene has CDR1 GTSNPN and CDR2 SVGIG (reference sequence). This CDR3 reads CAWTAGGTDTQYF. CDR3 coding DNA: TGTGCCTGGACAGCGGGAGGCACAGATACGCAGTATTTT.

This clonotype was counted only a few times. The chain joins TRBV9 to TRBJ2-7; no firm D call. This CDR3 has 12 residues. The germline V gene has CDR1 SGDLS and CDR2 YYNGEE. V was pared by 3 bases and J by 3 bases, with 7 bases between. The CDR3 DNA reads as TGTGCCAGCAGCGGGTCTAACTACGAGCAGTACTTC. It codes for CASSGSNYEQYF.

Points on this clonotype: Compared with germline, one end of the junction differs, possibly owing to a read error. CDR3 protein: CASTQGSGGAGNTEAFF. The CDR3 nucleotides read TGTGCCAGCACCCAAGGTTCTGGGGGCGCCGGGAACACTGAAGCTTTCTTT. The chain employs TRBV3-1 and TRBJ1-1; tentatively, D is TRBD1 (6 bases). The germline V gene encodes CDR1 LGHDT and CDR2 YNNKEL (reference sequence). The CDR3 length is 17 residues.

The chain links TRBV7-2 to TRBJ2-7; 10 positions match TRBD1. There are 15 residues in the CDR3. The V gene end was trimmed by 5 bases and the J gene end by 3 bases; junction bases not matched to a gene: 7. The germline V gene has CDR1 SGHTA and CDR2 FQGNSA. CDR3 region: CASSTGTGVVYEQYF. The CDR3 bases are TGTGCCAGCAGCACCGGGACAGGGGTCGTCTACGAGCAGTACTTC.

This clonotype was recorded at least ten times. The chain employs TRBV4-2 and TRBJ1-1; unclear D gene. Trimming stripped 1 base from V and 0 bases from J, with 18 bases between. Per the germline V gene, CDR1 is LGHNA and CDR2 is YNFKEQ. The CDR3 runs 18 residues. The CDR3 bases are TGTGCCAGCAGCCAAGGGACGAGACGAACACTCATGAACACTGAAGCTTTCTTT. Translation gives CASSQGTRRTLMNTEAFF.

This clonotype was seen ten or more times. CDR3: CASSPLPTTGGRSGDLSGNTIYF. In nucleotides, the CDR3 is TGTGCCAGCAGCCCTCTACCGACGACAGGGGGCCGTTCCGGGGACCTCTCTGGAAACACCATATATTTT. This sequence joins TRBV4-2 and TRBJ1-3; 10 bases are a match to TRBD1. The J segment lost 0 bases and the V segment lost 4 bases, leaving 24 bases of the junction unmatched. The CDR3 contains 23 residues. CDR1 LGHNA and CDR2 YNFKEQ come from the germline V gene.

The CDR3 protein is CASSLGASGRSDQDTQYF. The CDR3 coding sequence is TGCGCCAGCAGCTTGGGTGCTAGCGGGAGAAGTGATCAAGATACGCAGTATTTT. The V call is TRBV5-1, the J call TRBJ2-3; TRBD2 matches 10 bases. Looked up from germline, CDR1 is SGHRS and CDR2 is YFSETQ. The CDR3 extends over 18 amino acids. Germline trimming cut 0 bases from V and 5 bases from J; bases unmatched to any gene: 12.